This record covers a single T cell receptor (beta chain). This sample was taken from a study of CD8 T cells in Susac syndrome. CD8+ and CD4+ T cells taken from blood had their TCR beta sequenced. The multiple sclerosis controls were treatment-naive patients affected by stable or active relapsing-remitting disease. With 4 bases clipped from V and 2 bases from J, the junction kept 5 bases outside the gene matches. The CDR3 consists of 16 residues. The germline V gene has CDR1 KGHDR and CDR2 SFDVKD. The RNA, roughly 0.45 to 1 ug, was put through reverse transcription using random hexamers. TCRdb re-analysed the immunoSEQ multiplex PCR reads in MiXCR, keeping a single row per CDR3 protein. The sample has approximately 160,000 distinct CDR3 sequences, approximately 93% seen once.

The source is a human donor with multiple sclerosis. Sequenced material: CD4+ T cells from PBMCs. The V call is TRBV24-1, the J call TRBJ2-2, with TRBD1 matching over 8 bases. CDR3: CATSDRGTGNTGELFF. The CDR3 coding sequence is TGTGCCACCAGTGACCGCGGGACAGGTAACACCGGGGAGCTGTTTTTT.